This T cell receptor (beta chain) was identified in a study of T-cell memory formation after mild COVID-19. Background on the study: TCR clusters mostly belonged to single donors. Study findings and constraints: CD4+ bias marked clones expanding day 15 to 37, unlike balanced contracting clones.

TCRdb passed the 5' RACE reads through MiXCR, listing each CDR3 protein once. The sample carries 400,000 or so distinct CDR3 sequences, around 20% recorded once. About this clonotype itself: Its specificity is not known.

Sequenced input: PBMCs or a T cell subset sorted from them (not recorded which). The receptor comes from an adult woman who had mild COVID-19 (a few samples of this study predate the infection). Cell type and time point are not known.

CDR3 loop: CASTRVDSQETQYF. The CDR3 nucleotides read TGTGCCAGCACCCGGGTTGACAGTCAAGAGACCCAGTACTTC. The rearrangement uses TRBV5-4 and TRBJ2-5; D possibly corresponds to TRBD1 (5 bases). Deletions cut 6 bases from V and 2 bases from J, with 14 bases between. CDR3 length: 14 residues. The germline V gene has CDR1 SGHNT and CDR2 YYREEE (reference sequence).